Listed below are T cell receptor beta chains from one sample, sequenced in a study of T cells in Graves' hyperthyroidism and ophthalmopathy. TCRdb processed the multiplex PCR reads anew with MiXCR; each CDR3 protein has one entry. The data hold about 660,000 distinct CDR3 sequences, with over 40% observed a single time. The material sequenced was peripheral blood or thyroid tissue (not recorded which). The receptors originated from an adult man with Graves' disease, either hyperthyroidism or ophthalmopathy (not recorded which). Both conserved end residues are part of each CDR3. The order of the fields is D gene, V gene, CDR3 protein. D genes are given only for firm matches.

>TRBD1|TRBV7-9
CAGSLGQGESEQYF
>NA|TRBV7-9
CASSPGQNYEQYF
>TRBD1|TRBV5-1
CASSPGGGQGHNQPQHF
>NA|TRBV5-4
CASSLVTPRDNYGYTF
>TRBD1|TRBV20-1
CSARTGAGGNQPQHF
>NA|TRBV12-3/TRBV12-4
CASSQGQEVNEKLFF
>NA|TRBV7-2
CASSPRGGVATEAFF
>NA|TRBV7-6
CASSFRQVRSNQPQHF
>NA|TRBV29-1
CSSELGPGETQYF
>NA|TRBV5-1
CASSPAGEGDTEAFF
>NA|TRBV5-1
CASSFGTGYNEKLFF
>TRBD1|TRBV20-1
CSAGQGAREYEQYF
>TRBD1|TRBV24-1
CATSAAGTGYGNTDTQYF
>NA|TRBV28
CASSLGDRRLETQYF
>NA|TRBV12-3/TRBV12-4
CASSYSETNNSPLHF
>NA|TRBV7-9
CASSQDTIYF
>TRBD2|TRBV11-1
CASRDRGGGETQYF
>NA|TRBV7-2
CASSRVPGEQETQYF
>NA|TRBV10-3
CAISDPLHF
>TRBD2|TRBV7-2
CASSPTSGGVSNTGELFF
>TRBD1|TRBV7-3
CASSNRDRGRYEQYF
>NA|TRBV11-2
CASSPDINQPQQYF
>NA|TRBV25-1
CASSPTRTARNEQYF
>TRBD1|TRBV12-3/TRBV12-4
CASSFQGEYSPLHF
>NA|TRBV9
CASSVEQSYEQYF
>NA|TRBV12-3/TRBV12-4
CASSLDVRANSPLHF
>TRBD1|TRBV7-2
CASSSLWDRGDYEQYF